This TCR beta chain originates from a study of cytomegalovirus exposure and HLA in healthy donors (dated by TCRdb to about 2017). With regard to the full study: An earlier analysis of some 600 of the donors reported around 280 Gb of sequence data and around 120 million unique TCR beta sequences obtained from some 170 million T cells. About 320 gigabases of sequencing data and approximately 85 million unique TCR sequences were included in an early release covering around 650 HLA-typed donors. Of the roughly 400 genotyped donors, more than 75% were placed in the genetic ancestry cluster associated with self-reported Caucasian donors. The study aimed to test whether signatures of past pathogen exposure could be identified by cataloging public T cell receptors. The study used immunosequencing to profile the T cell repertoires of approximately 640 subjects and linked those repertoires to cytomegalovirus serostatus. Along with the roughly 670-subject first cohort, a separate validation cohort of around 110 different subjects was used. High-throughput TCR immunosequencing, statistical association of individual TCRs with disease status, and machine learning were combined to predict cytomegalovirus infection status. To study patterns of TCR occurrence, a later analysis re-analyzed previously published TCR beta repertoires from 600 to 750 donors and added high-resolution HLA genotyping. The later analysis used no new phenotypic data to find candidate immune exposures, relying instead on TCR beta sequences and their occurrence across donors. An earlier analysis of some 500 of the donors used high-throughput TCR beta sequencing to judge whether each TCR beta V gene segment behaved as functional or pseudogenic. Donor age, sex, ethnicity and CMV serostatus were compiled together with the repertoire data. A later genetic analysis took genome-wide SNP genotypes for about 55% of the 666 donors and used that subset as a discovery cohort. Every repertoire in the discovery cohort had been generated on one and the same sequencing platform. HLA typing covered class I and class II loci at four-digit resolution. The number of typed donors differed by locus: about 620-630 for A, B, C, DRB1 and DQB1; approximately 530 for DQA1; around 580 for DPA1; and approximately 450 for DPB1. Because of strong linkage in the cohort, roughly five DR-DQ haplotypes were treated as single units for association and clustering. Among 398 genotyped donors of the cohort, an average of 235,054 unique TCR beta nucleotide sequences were sequenced per donor, roughly 20% of them non-productive.

Regarding this clone: The clone's antigen remains unknown. The sample holds no much larger clone one base away, and base qualities are not on file.

What the work shows at the level of the full study, not this receptor alone: Linkage disequilibrium might explain the correlated functional status among segregating V segments, but an unknown experimental factor could not be excluded. Because counts were too low, 15 or so rarely observed V segments, including chromosome 9 orphons, were excluded from the earlier analysis of 500 to 700 of the donors. In vitro tests confirmed that three of the cytomegalovirus-associated TCR beta chains recognize cytomegalovirus antigens. Most TCR sequences were seen in very few donors, while some public TCRs were found in many individuals. The classifier was reported to diagnose cytomegalovirus status with high specificity and sensitivity in both the original cohort and the validation cohort. According to a later analysis, parvovirus B19, influenza, CMV and Epstein-Barr virus appeared linked to several top co-occurrence clusters. In this cohort, only TCR beta chains were sequenced, and detectable features were limited by the absence of alpha or paired-chain data. Because HLA typing was missing for some donors at each locus, association tests included only the typed subset. Assigning TCR associations to individual alleles was difficult when HLA alleles, especially DR and DQ, strongly co-occurred. Compared with equally common non-associated chains, HLA-associated TCR beta chains in a later analysis were more clonally expanded and had lower generation probabilities. In a later analysis, the rate of TCR association differed among HLA loci, with DRB1 alleles having the most associated TCRs and HLA-C alleles having the fewest. In a later genetic analysis, a missense DCLRE1C variant was associated with V-gene and J-gene trimming of TCR beta chains, and the association was replicated in an independent cohort. A later genetic analysis reported fewer N-insertions in productive TCRs among donors in an Asian-associated ancestry cluster than the roughly 650-donor mean. The presence/absence analyses assumed that sequencing depth was roughly uniform across donors, and that assumption may not be true. Specific HLA alleles were associated with around 18,000 TCR beta sequences at a false discovery rate of 0.05 in a later analysis. A total of 150 to 200 TCR beta chains were listed by the study as associated with cytomegalovirus. A group of highly shared sequence variants was considered likely to be a technical artifact of the sequencing pipeline. A further reported finding was that TCR beta sequences accurately predicted the HLA-A and HLA-B alleles for most subjects in the first cohort. It was suggested by the authors that the approach could potentially be generalized to other disease states and immunological phenotypes. According to a later analysis, most CMV-associated TCR beta chains appeared to be HLA-restricted, and the HLA associations seemed to be driven largely by CMV exposure. The only immune exposure information available for the cohort was CMV serostatus. In an earlier analysis of about 600 of the donors, most TCR beta V segments appeared in productive rearrangements about 87% or about 30% of the time, broadly matching IMGT annotations. Some IMGT-functional V segments, including TRBV6-2 and TRBV6-3, could not be distinguished by the 87-base-pair reads and were therefore excluded.

V loses 0 bases of germline sequence and J loses 8 bases, and the interval between the two ends is 9 bases. The CDR3 starts with the cysteine, ends with the phenylalanine, and has 13 residues. The kept DNA is CDR3 alone, 39 bases in frame from the first base. The germline V gene encodes CDR1 LGHNA and CDR2 YNFKEQ. The cohort comprised 670 or so healthy bone marrow donors. Cohort members were all nominally healthy when sampled, although unrecorded immune exposures were likely present. CMV serostatus was recorded as positive for 250 to 300 and negative for about 50% of the roughly 670 cohort members, whereas no CMV serostatus was recorded for the donor in question. A peripheral blood sample was provided by each donor, and peripheral blood mononuclear cells were used for TCR beta sequencing. The Qiagen DNeasy Blood Extraction Kit was used to extract genomic DNA from the blood cell samples. The library was built by means of the immunoSEQ multiplex PCR assay. A mixture of 60 forward primers for TCR Vbeta segments and 13 reverse primers for TCR Jbeta segments was used in the multiplex PCR. The CDR3 region of rearranged TCR beta genes was amplified from genomic DNA with a multiplex PCR assay. On the Illumina HiSeq System, the amplified TCR beta libraries were sequenced as 87-base-pair reads. The published analysis was carried out like this. Across the 600 to 700 repertoires, a later analysis counted tens of millions of unique TCR beta chains, about 10 million of which were shared by at least two donors. A nearest-neighbor algorithm error-corrected the raw reads and collapsed the reads into unique sequences, merging closely related sequences to remove PCR and sequencing errors. Alignment of CDR3 sequences to IMGT reference sequences was used to assign V, D and J gene segments. For a sequence to be retained, a match of at least six nucleotides was required to both a V gene segment and a J gene segment. A rearrangement counted as productive if the CDR3 had no stop codons and remained in frame with V and J, and every other rearrangement counted as non-productive. Following IMGT convention, CDR3 was defined as the stretch from the second conserved V-encoded cysteine to the conserved J-encoded phenylalanine. The earlier analysis of 587 of the donors excluded any sequence lacking an unambiguous match to a single V gene segment. An earlier analysis of approximately 590 of the donors classified V segments as functional when productive rearrangements were above 56.7% and as segregating when the standard deviation between donors was above 5%. A statistical classification framework was built for diagnosing cytomegalovirus status from the catalog of TCR beta chain sequences. In a later analysis, V and J genes were assigned by comparing TCR nucleotide sequences against IMGT/GENE-DB human TR gene sequences. In a later analysis, CDR3 sequences and most-parsimonious VDJ recombination scenarios were assigned using the TCRdist pipeline. In a later analysis, every TCR beta chain was defined by the combination of its CDR3 amino acid sequence and its V-gene family, and reads without a unique V-gene family were dropped. To address suspected cross-contamination and a sequencing artifact, a later analysis removed a few hundred highly shared, low-generation-probability nucleotide sequences. In a later analysis, a clonal expansion index was calculated for each public chain from normalized within-repertoire ranks of inferred template counts. A later analysis computed generation probabilities with a VDJ recombination model fitted to out-of-frame rearrangements, and checked the results against IGoR. Hypergeometric tests were used in a later analysis to score TCR-TCR, TCR-HLA and TCR-CMV co-occurrence, with a repertoire-size bias correction applied to the TCR pairs. A later analysis estimated false discovery rates by permuting HLA or CMV assignments 20 times. In a later analysis, co-occurring TCRs were grouped using DBSCAN, and TCRdist sequence similarity was added for clustering within HLA-allele-positive subsets. Repertoires with fewer than 30,000 or more than 120,000 public chains were left out of co-occurrence clustering, as were five repertoires with anomalous nucleotide sharing. Here the immuneACCESS table is served through TCRdb, limited to in-frame sequences with V and J called. Missing clones are a known gap in these copies; in checked studies unresolved V genes cover under half, and the rest lacks a known reason. The V and J calls and clone size come from that table; D and trimming were worked out from the DNA. The sample table contains around 150,000 clones; only one count was recorded for around 75% of them. The ten largest account for 1.9% of the sample.

The sequencing sample was made of PBMCs. This TCR derives from a human donor in good health. The chain is made from TRBV4-2 and TRBJ2-3; TRBD1 is a weak D gene call, 5 bases matching. The CDR3 reads as follows: CASSQDVRVTQYF. DNA sequence: TGTGCCAGCAGCCAAGATGTCAGGGTTACGCAGTATTTT.